This T cell receptor beta chain was sequenced in a study of identical twins. Worth noting for this clonotype: The antigen is undetermined.

TCRdb re-called the 5' RACE reads through MiXCR, storing one row per CDR3 protein. The table has fewer than 500,000 distinct CDR3 sequences, 13% to 15% seen once. The CDR3 consists of 17 residues. Germline assignment: CDR1 LGHNA and CDR2 YSLEER. V shed 4 bases, J shed 4 bases, and the junction held 12 bases outside the gene matches. The study's findings and limits: Partial confounding of zero-insertion analyses by invariant MAIT and iNKT cells was possible. Fewer insertions were carried by abundant cord blood beta clonotypes, but none was seen in memory repertoires.

The sample was also linked to a second study, of yellow fever vaccine responses in identical twins. Per that study: Twins showed a vaccine T cell response that reportedly seemed partly convergent, partly personalized.

The clonotype comes from a woman between 18 and 30 years old in good health. The J gene is TRBJ2-2, the V gene TRBV4-3, with 7 bases lining up with TRBD1. The specimen was CD4+ T cells sorted from blood. This CDR3 is CASSRKAGAGGTGELFF. The CDR3 nucleotides read TGCGCCAGCAGCCGAAAGGCCGGGGCAGGGGGCACCGGGGAGCTGTTTTTT.